This passage covers 25 T cell receptor beta chains from one sample sequenced in a study of cytomegalovirus exposure and HLA in healthy donors (dated by TCRdb to between 2016 and 2019). Receptors were amplified or captured by the immunoSEQ multiplex PCR assay. A mixture of 60 forward primers for TCR Vbeta segments and 13 reverse primers for TCR Jbeta segments was used in the multiplex PCR. The table was pulled from immuneACCESS by TCRdb, which kept in-frame rearrangements only. Such tables lose some clones; where checked, under half of the loss comes from unresolved V genes, and the rest has no known cause. The sample table lists roughly 130,000 clones, 83% of them with a count of one. The biggest ten clones account for 1% to 1.5% of the sample. Sequenced sample: PBMCs. The receptors derive from a girl aged 2-10 years in good health and CMV-seronegative.

The rearrangement uses TRBV21-1 and TRBJ2-7; the table's D call of TRBD1 was not tested on the DNA. TRBV21-1 is listed as a pseudogene. CDR3 length equals 14 residues. CDR3 region: CASSKDAGWNEQYF. The CDR3 coding sequence is TGTGCCAGCAGCAAAGACGCAGGGTGGAACGAGCAGTACTTC.

This clone was seen a few times. This rearrangement joins TRBV29-1 to TRBJ1-2; 8 bases agree with TRBD1. CDR3 length: 14 amino acids. J was trimmed by 1 base and V by 2 bases; bases with no gene match: 3. CDR1 and CDR2 from the germline V gene are SQVTM and ANQGSEA. Here the CDR3 reads CSVEMTGVNYGYTF. As DNA, the CDR3 is TGCAGCGTTGAAATGACAGGGGTTAACTATGGCTACACCTTC.

V usage is TRBV5-1 and J usage is TRBJ2-6; maybe TRBD1 (5 bases). The CDR3 covers 18 residues. Germline loops: CDR1 SGHRS, CDR2 YFSETQ. V lost 0 bases and J lost 0, with 13 bases in between. CDR3 nucleotide sequence: TGCGCCAGCAGCTTGGGACAGCTAAGCGTCTCTGGGGCCAACGTCCTGACTTTC. Residues: CASSLGQLSVSGANVLTF. The full variable domain, with the rest looked up from reference TRBV5-1 and TRBJ2-6, is KAGVTQTPRYLIKTRGQQVTLSCSPISGHRSVSWYQQTPGQGLQFLFEYFSETQRNKGNFPGRFSGRQFSNSRSEMNVSTLELGDSALYLCASSLGQLSVSGANVLTFGAGSRLTVL.

This clone appeared once. This chain connects TRBV6-6 to TRBJ1-5; D gene uncertain. Per germline, CDR1 MNHNY and CDR2 SVGAGI (reference sequence). The CDR3 covers 11 residues. V gave up 5 bases and J gave up 4 bases, with 3 bases separating them. The CDR3, as DNA: TGTGCCAGCAGTGAGAATCAGCCCCAGCATTTT. It is translated as CASSENQPQHF.

The chain uses TRBV5-4 and TRBJ2-2; D might be TRBD1 (7 bases). Germline CDR1 and CDR2: SGHNT and YYREEE (reference sequence). Trimming cost V 3 bases and J 5 bases, with 14 bases left between them. The CDR3 consists of 15 residues. The CDR3 nucleotides read TGTGCCAGCAGCTGGAGGGGGCGCAAAACCGGGGAGCTGTTTTTT. The encoded protein is CASSWRGRKTGELFF.

The chain recombines TRBV7-9 with TRBJ1-2; D uncertain. V lost 1 base to trimming and J lost 6 bases, with 15 bases between them. The germline V gene has CDR1 SEHNR and CDR2 FQNEAQ (reference sequence). There are 15 residues in the CDR3. The CDR3 protein is CASSLDSGLSDGYTF. The CDR3, as DNA: TGTGCCAGCAGCTTAGATTCGGGGTTAAGCGATGGCTACACCTTC.

This chain uses TRBV5-1 with TRBJ2-1; 15 nucleotides align to TRBD2. Trimming at V came to 5 bases and at J to 7 bases, leaving 4 bases not matched to a gene. Germline lookup yields CDR1 SGHRS and CDR2 YFSETQ. The CDR3 runs 15 residues. Here the CDR3 DNA reads TGCGCCAGCAGACTGGGACTAGCGGGAGGTAATGAGCAGTTCTTC. It encodes CASRLGLAGGNEQFF.

This clone showed up just a few times. V is TRBV30 and J is TRBJ2-3; D is perhaps TRBD1 (6 bases). Germline assignment: CDR1 GTSNPN and CDR2 SVGIG (reference sequence). CDR3 length: 11 residues. Trimming removed 5 bases from V and 4 bases from J, with 7 bases in between. CDR3 sequence reads: CAWAGADTQYF. CDR3 nucleotides: TGTGCCTGGGCAGGGGCAGATACGCAGTATTTT.

This chain joins TRBV7-2 and TRBJ2-5, with 12 bases identical to TRBD2. Germline V gives CDR1 SGHTA, CDR2 FQGNSA. The CDR3 runs to 14 residues. V was clipped by 5 bases and J by 5 bases; unmatched bases: 3. The DNA for the CDR3 is TGTGCCAGCAGCCTACTAGCGGGAGGCGAGACCCAGTACTTC. Its translation: CASSLLAGGETQYF.

In its sample, this clone was seen once. The CDR3 loop reads CAWAGYTGELFF. The CDR3 DNA reads as TGTGCCTGGGCAGGTTACACCGGGGAGCTGTTTTTT. The rearrangement links TRBV30 to TRBJ2-2, with D uncertain. V lost 5 bases and J lost 3, with 7 bases in between. This CDR3 has 12 amino acids. The germline V gene has CDR1 GTSNPN and CDR2 SVGIG (reference sequence).

The chain employs TRBV7-9 and TRBJ1-1; D not resolved. V lost 3 bases and J lost 4, with 12 bases in between. There are 14 residues in the CDR3. From germline, CDR1 is SEHNR and CDR2 FQNEAQ (reference sequence). CDR3 loop: CASSLGRGATEAFF. The CDR3 coding sequence is TGTGCCAGCAGCTTGGGTCGGGGAGCCACTGAAGCTTTCTTT.

The V and J genes are TRBV7-8 and TRBJ2-3, with 9 bases aligning to TRBD2. This CDR3 is 14 amino acids long. Germline values: CDR1 SGHVS, CDR2 FQNEAQ. The ends lost 6 bases at V and 1 base at J; junction bases unmatched: 2. The CDR3 DNA reads TGTGCCAGCAGGAGGACTAGCGGCACAGATACGCAGTATTTT. It codes for CASRRTSGTDTQYF.

This clone was seen a handful of times. The CDR3 nucleotides are TGTGCCAGCAGGGGGGACAGTTTGAACACTGAAGCTTTCTTT. Its translation is CASRGDSLNTEAFF. The chain joins TRBV6-1 to TRBJ1-1; 7 bases align to TRBD1. J gave up 0 bases and V 6 bases, and 4 bases lay outside the gene matches. The CDR3 runs 14 residues. Germline lookup yields CDR1 MNHNS and CDR2 SASEGT.

The chain has TRBV6-6 and TRBJ1-2, with D unclear. Deletions cut 0 bases from V and 0 bases from J, with 11 bases between. Germline loops: CDR1 MNHNY, CDR2 SVGAGI (reference sequence). The CDR3 is 16 residues long. The CDR3 region is CASSYSTGKTNYGYTF. For the CDR3, the DNA is TGTGCCAGCAGTTACTCGACGGGGAAGACTAACTATGGCTACACCTTC.

Here the CDR3 DNA reads TGTGCCAGCAGCTCACAGACCGGACTAGCGGGAAGGAATGAGCAGTTCTTC. This gives the protein CASSSQTGLAGRNEQFF. V usage is TRBV7-9 and J usage is TRBJ2-1; 12 positions agree with TRBD2. The trim removed 4 bases at V and 7 bases at J, leaving 11 bases unmatched. Germline V gene lookup returns CDR1 SEHNR and CDR2 FQNEAQ (reference sequence). This CDR3 is 17 amino acids long.

The V and J genes are TRBV13 and TRBJ1-2; 8 bases map to TRBD1. The V segment lost 5 bases and the J segment 6 bases; nucleotides outside the gene matches: 11. The germline V gene encodes CDR1 PRHDT and CDR2 FYEKMQ (reference sequence). The CDR3 has 15 residues. The DNA for the CDR3 is TGTGCCAGCAGCCCAGAGGAGGGCAGGGGGCATGGCTACACCTTC. Its translation is CASSPEEGRGHGYTF.

The chain has TRBV9 and TRBJ2-3; 11 bases align to TRBD2. Germline V gene data show CDR1 as SGDLS and CDR2 as YYNGEE. The length of the CDR3 is 17 residues. The J segment lost 11 bases and the V segment lost 0 bases, leaving 14 bases of the junction unmatched. The CDR3 bases are TGTGCCAGCAGCGTAGAGGCTAGCGGGAGGTCAAACGTCGTGCAGTATTTT. Protein: CASSVEASGRSNVVQYF.

This clone came up once. At one of its ends the junction is not consistent with the germline gene, which may arise from a read error. This chain connects TRBV19 to TRBJ2-7, with 9 bases fitting TRBD2. Germline V gene data show CDR1 as LNHDA and CDR2 as SQIVND (reference sequence). The CDR3 sequence is 15 residues long. CDR3 nucleotides: TGTGCCAGTAGTTGGGCGGGAGGGCCCTCCGACGAGCAGTACTTC. Its translation is CASSWAGGPSDEQYF.

The chain's CDR3 is CASRMGQGVYEQYF. The CDR3 DNA sequence: TGTGCCAGCCGGATGGGACAGGGGGTGTACGAGCAGTACTTC. This chain links TRBV7-2 with TRBJ2-7; 11 bases fit TRBD1. This CDR3 is 14 amino acids long. V was pared by 8 bases and J by 4 bases, with 7 bases of the junction left unmatched. Germline values: CDR1 SGHTA, CDR2 FQGNSA.

The chain links TRBV10-3 to TRBJ2-2; tentatively, D is TRBD1 (6 bases). The CDR3 runs 16 residues. Trimming pared 0 bases from V and 2 bases from J, leaving 10 bases between. Germline values: CDR1 ENHRY, CDR2 SYGVKD. This CDR3 is CAISESNRENTGELFF. CDR3 bases: TGTGCCATCAGTGAGTCGAACAGGGAAAACACCGGGGAGCTGTTTTTT.

The rearrangement uses TRBV30 and TRBJ2-5, with TRBD1 matching 9 bases. The DNA matches TRBJ2-7 better at its end, which makes the J call doubtful. Per germline, CDR1 GTSNPN and CDR2 SVGIG (reference sequence). This CDR3 contains 15 residues. The chain's CDR3 is CAWTKPGQGYHEQYF. CDR3 coding DNA: TGTGCCTGGACTAAACCGGGACAGGGCTACCACGAGCAGTACTTC.

This chain links TRBV5-6 with TRBJ1-1; D remains unclear. This CDR3 is built from 12 residues. Between the trimmed V and J ends, which lost 2 bases and 7 bases, there was a span of 9 bases. Germline V gene sequence: CDR1 SGHDT, CDR2 YYEEEE. The CDR3 sequence: CASSLAGNEAFF. In DNA form, the CDR3 reads TGTGCCAGCAGCTTAGCGGGGAATGAAGCTTTCTTT.

This chain joins TRBV5-5 and TRBJ2-7, with a weak D call TRBD1 (5 bases). Between the trimmed V and J ends, which lost 1 base and 3 bases, there was a span of 23 bases. The CDR3 covers 18 residues. The germline V gene encodes CDR1 SGHKS and CDR2 YYEKEE (reference sequence). CDR3 residues: CASSLSLSWGVINYEQYF. Here the CDR3 DNA reads TGTGCCAGCAGCTTGTCGCTTTCTTGGGGCGTAATCAACTACGAGCAGTACTTC.

This clone was counted between two and nine times. The genes are TRBV6-6 and TRBJ1-4; D possibly corresponds to TRBD1 (6 bases). CDR1 and CDR2 (germline): MNHNY, SVGAGI (reference sequence). The germline V and J ends were trimmed by 8 bases and 8 bases, with 15 bases remaining between them. The CDR3 has 13 amino acids. The DNA for the CDR3 is TGTGCCAGCCTCTACAGGGCCTCCGAAAAACTGTTTTTT. Its translation is CASLYRASEKLFF.

The gene calls are TRBV4-1 and TRBJ2-3; D is ambiguous. The CDR3 has 16 residues. Trimming pared 0 bases from V and 5 bases from J, leaving 15 bases between. The germline CDR1 and CDR2 sequences are MGHRA and YSYEKL. CDR3 sequence (DNA): TGCGCCAGCAGCCAAGATTTCGGCAGCGTAAAAGATACGCAGTATTTT. This translates into CASSQDFGSVKDTQYF.